These T cell receptor beta chains were read from a single sample in a study of T cells in Graves' hyperthyroidism and ophthalmopathy. Via MiXCR, TCRdb re-called the multiplex PCR reads, giving one row per CDR3 protein. The table has around 450,000 distinct CDR3 sequences, roughly 15% seen once. The sample comprised blood. These TCRs come from a woman in her late teens or twenties with Graves' hyperthyroidism. The CDR3 runs from the conserved cysteine through the conserved F or W. D genes are given only for firm matches. For some rows the clone size is stated as once, few or many, or as a class when expanded; others skip it.

V gene	J gene	D gene	clone size	CDR3 protein	CDR3 DNA
TRBV7-9	TRBJ1-4	.	.	CASSSVPASEKLFF	TGTGCCAGCAGCTCGGTACCGGCGAGTGAAAAACTGTTTTTT
TRBV20-1	TRBJ2-5	TRBD2	many	CSANLAGGETQYF	TGCAGTGCCAATTTAGCGGGCGGGGAGACCCAGTACTTC
TRBV7-9	TRBJ1-3	.	few	CASSLAGSGNTIYF	TGTGCCAGCAGCTTAGCGGGATCTGGAAACACCATATATTTT
TRBV4-3	TRBJ1-5	TRBD1	.	CASGQGQGGNQPQHF	TGCGCCAGCGGCCAAGGACAGGGAGGCAATCAGCCCCAGCATTTT
TRBV6-1	TRBJ2-1	TRBD1	many	CASRYTLGGEQFF	TGTGCCAGCAGATATACCCTAGGGGGCGAGCAGTTCTTC
TRBV30	TRBJ1-4	TRBD1	many	CAWSVQQGSGEKLFF	TGTGCCTGGAGTGTACAACAGGGGTCGGGTGAAAAACTGTTTTTT
TRBV9	TRBJ1-2	.	few	CASSVPLQGGGYTF	TGTGCCAGCAGCGTCCCGCTTCAGGGTGGTGGCTACACCTTC
TRBV7-9	TRBJ2-7	TRBD1	many	CASSLDPRGLTYEQYF	TGTGCCAGCAGCTTAGACCCCAGGGGGTTAACCTACGAGCAGTACTTC
TRBV4-1	TRBJ2-7	TRBD1	few	CASSRLPRQGASWYEQYF	TGCGCCAGCAGCCGACTCCCCCGACAGGGGGCCAGTTGGTACGAGCAGTACTTC
TRBV6-1	TRBJ1-1	TRBD1	many	CASSRQGSTEAFF	TGTGCCAGCAGCCGACAGGGGAGCACTGAAGCTTTCTTT
TRBV9	TRBJ1-4	.	.	CASSYRTGSPNEKLFF	TGTGCCAGCAGCTATAGAACAGGGTCCCCTAATGAAAAACTGTTTTTT
TRBV10-3	TRBJ2-4	TRBD1	.	CAISATGGAAGMGNIQYF	TGTGCCATCAGTGCGACAGGGGGCGCGGCGGGGATGGGAAACATTCAGTACTTC
TRBV2	TRBJ2-1	TRBD1	many	CASRQNRDRGLNEQFF	TGTGCCAGCAGACAAAACCGGGACAGGGGGCTGAATGAGCAGTTCTTC
TRBV6-1	TRBJ1-5	TRBD1	.	CASSETGTGARQHF	TGTGCCAGCAGTGAAACCGGGACAGGGGCCCGTCAGCATTTT
TRBV20-1	TRBJ2-1	.	many	CSARDPKGEQFF	TGCAGTGCTAGAGATCCCAAGGGTGAGCAGTTCTTC
TRBV28	TRBJ2-7	TRBD2	many	CASSLSSGATYEQYF	TGTGCCAGCAGTTTATCGAGCGGGGCTACCTACGAGCAGTACTTC
TRBV3-1	TRBJ1-5	.	many	CASSQGMGSNQPQHF	TGTGCCAGCAGCCAAGGGATGGGCAGCAATCAGCCCCAGCATTTT
TRBV5-1	TRBJ1-2	.	many	CASRLDSYGYTF	TGCGCCAGCAGACTAGACAGCTATGGCTACACCTTC
TRBV20-1	TRBJ2-1	.	many	CSASRQGGGEQFF	TGCAGTGCTAGTCGGCAGGGCGGTGGTGAGCAGTTCTTC
TRBV30	TRBJ2-1	.	few	CAWKPRIPLSYNEQFF	TGTGCCTGGAAACCGAGGATTCCCCTCTCCTACAATGAGCAGTTCTTC
TRBV27	TRBJ2-2	.	many	CASSFANTGELFF	TGTGCCAGCAGTTTTGCGAACACCGGGGAGCTGTTTTTT
TRBV11-1	TRBJ1-1	.	many	CASSKGGWDTEAFF	TGTGCCAGCAGCAAAGGAGGGTGGGACACTGAAGCTTTCTTT
TRBV4-1	TRBJ2-5	.	.	CASSQDTPGEGPKYF	TGCGCCAGCAGCCAAGATACCCCGGGAGAGGGACCCAAGTACTTC
TRBV6-2/TRBV6-3	TRBJ2-7	TRBD2	many	CASSRLAGGEQYF	TGTGCCAGCAGTCGACTAGCGGGAGGCGAGCAGTACTTC
TRBV28	TRBJ2-1	.	many	CASSLPRDYNEQFF	TGTGCCAGCAGTTTACCTCGGGACTACAATGAGCAGTTCTTC
TRBV27	TRBJ1-5	TRBD1	.	CASSSRDRIGQPQHF	TGTGCCAGCAGTTCTCGGGACAGGATCGGTCAGCCCCAGCATTTT
TRBV30	TRBJ1-6	.	many	CAWTPGLNSPLHF	TGTGCCTGGACACCGGGTCTTAATTCACCCCTCCACTTT
TRBV13	TRBJ2-7	.	many	CASSIRDGTYEQYF	TGTGCCAGCAGCATCCGGGACGGAACCTACGAGCAGTACTTC
TRBV6-5	TRBJ1-1	.	many	CASSYSIPGLMNTEAFF	TGTGCCAGCAGTTACTCGATCCCTGGGCTGATGAACACTGAAGCTTTCTTT
TRBV9	TRBJ1-2	.	many	CASSVGDNYGYTF	TGTGCCAGCAGCGTAGGGGACAACTATGGCTACACCTTC
TRBV15	TRBJ1-5	.	many	CATSRAYEDQPQHF	TGTGCCACCAGCAGAGCTTACGAAGATCAGCCCCAGCATTTT
TRBV5-4	TRBJ1-2	.	few	CASSRGQTGNYGYTF	TGTGCCAGCAGCCGTGGGCAGACAGGAAACTATGGCTACACCTTC